Listed below are T cell receptor beta chains from one sample, sequenced in a study of blood T cell repertoires in COVID-19. Data came from immunoSEQ multiplex PCR; TCRdb stores just in-frame clones and leaves some out. This table has roughly 350,000 clones, around 84% appearing once. Source material: peripheral blood. These receptors were obtained from a woman aged 18-29 years with acute or convalescent COVID-19. Both conserved end residues are part of each CDR3. A D gene is named only where the DNA matches it firmly. Some rows mark clone size as missing; the rest say once, few, many or name a class of expanded clone.

14 | NA | NA | TRBJ1-5 | TRBV25-1 | TGTGCCAGCAGTGAGCCGGGGACAAATCAGCCCCAGCATTTT | CASSEPGTNQPQHF
16 | NA | once | TRBJ2-7 | TRBV7-2 | TGTGCCAGCAGCTTTGGTGTCCAGGGGCTAAGGGGTGAGCAGTACTTC | CASSFGVQGLRGEQYF
14 | NA | once | TRBJ2-7 | TRBV19 | TGTGCCAGTAGACGCACAGAGACCTCCTACGAGCAGTACTTC | CASRRTETSYEQYF
16 | TRBD2 | few | TRBJ2-7 | TRBV4-1 | TGCGCCAGCAGCCGAAGGGGAGCGGGAGGCCCCTACGAGCAGTACTTC | CASSRRGAGGPYEQYF
15 | NA | NA | TRBJ1-2 | TRBV19 | TGTGCCAGTAGTTTCGAGATAAGAGCTAACTATGGCTACACCTTC | CASSFEIRANYGYTF
14 | TRBD1 | NA | TRBJ1-5 | TRBV7-8 | TGTGCCAGCAGCCGGGGGACAGGCAATCAGCCCCAGCATTTT | CASSRGTGNQPQHF
15 | TRBD2 | NA | TRBJ2-7 | TRBV5-1 | TGCGCCAGCAGCGGGGACTACCCCCTAAATTACGAGCAGTACTTC | CASSGDYPLNYEQYF
14 | TRBD1 | few | TRBJ2-7 | TRBV27 | TGTGCCAGCAGCCTGGGACAGGGCCCCTACGAGCAGTACTTC | CASSLGQGPYEQYF
13 | TRBD1 | NA | TRBJ2-7 | TRBV19 | TGTGCCAGTAGTATAGGCTACAGGGGCGAGCAGTACTTC | CASSIGYRGEQYF
15 | TRBD1 | NA | TRBJ1-2 | TRBV27 | TGTGCCAGCAGTTTAGGAGGACAGGCTACCTATGGCTACACCTTC | CASSLGGQATYGYTF